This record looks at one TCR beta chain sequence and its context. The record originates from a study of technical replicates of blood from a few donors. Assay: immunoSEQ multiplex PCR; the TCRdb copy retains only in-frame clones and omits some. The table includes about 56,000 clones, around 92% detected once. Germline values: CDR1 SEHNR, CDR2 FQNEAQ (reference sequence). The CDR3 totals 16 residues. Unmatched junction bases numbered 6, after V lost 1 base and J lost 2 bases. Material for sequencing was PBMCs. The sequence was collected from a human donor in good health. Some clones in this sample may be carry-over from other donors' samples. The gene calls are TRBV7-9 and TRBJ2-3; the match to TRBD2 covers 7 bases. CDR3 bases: TGTGCCAGCAGCTTAGGGGACGGGGGGATCACAGATACGCAGTATTTT. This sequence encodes CASSLGDGGITDTQYF.